A selection of T cell receptor beta chains follows, all from one sample in a study of T cell responses to AZD1222 COVID-19 vaccine. Measured with immunoSEQ multiplex PCR; TCRdb has only the in-frame clones, and not every one. The table lists 150,000 or so clones, more than 85% of them singletons. This specimen consisted of peripheral blood, obtained 28 days after the second AZD1222 dose. These receptors were obtained from an adult who received the AZD1222 COVID-19 vaccine. CDR3s include the opening cysteine and the closing phenylalanine or tryptophan. D genes are given only for firm matches. The size field is filled for only some rows; it gives once, few, many or a size class.

CDR3aa	CDR3nt	abundance	j_gene	d_gene	v_gene
CASSLPGLEETQYF	TGCGCCAGCAGCTTGCCCGGACTAGAAGAGACCCAGTACTTC	NA	TRBJ2-5	TRBD2	TRBV5-1
CASSLSAVYEQYF	TGTGCCAGCAGTTTATCGGCTGTATACGAGCAGTACTTC	NA	TRBJ2-7	NA	TRBV27
CASSQRTEEELFF	TGCGCCAGCAGTCAAAGGACAGAAGAGGAGCTGTTTTTT	once	TRBJ2-2	NA	TRBV23-1
CASSQERVKNTEAFF	TGTGCCAGCAGCCAAGAAAGGGTCAAGAACACTGAAGCTTTCTTT	NA	TRBJ1-1	NA	TRBV14
CASSQGSGGGGTDTQYF	TGTGCCAGCAGCCAAGGATCCGGGGGAGGGGGCACAGATACGCAGTATTTT	NA	TRBJ2-3	TRBD2	TRBV14
CASSQTSGGDNEQFF	TGTGCCAGCAGCCAAACTAGCGGGGGGGACAATGAGCAGTTCTTC	NA	TRBJ2-1	TRBD2	TRBV4-2
CASSPYRGQNQPQHF	TGTGCCAGCAGCCCCTATAGGGGCCAAAATCAGCCCCAGCATTTT	NA	TRBJ1-5	NA	TRBV7-2
CASSQGTVSGNTIYF	TGTGCCAGCAGCCAAGGGACAGTCTCTGGAAACACCATATATTTT	NA	TRBJ1-3	NA	TRBV3-1/TRBV3-2
CASSFRFVPGTDNSPLHF	TGTGCCAGCAGTTTTCGTTTCGTTCCCGGGACAGATAATTCACCCCTCCACTTT	NA	TRBJ1-6	TRBD1	TRBV28
CASRRSYNEQFF	TGTGCCAGCCGCCGCTCCTACAATGAGCAGTTCTTC	NA	TRBJ2-1	NA	TRBV27
CASSFNRDSSYEQYF	TGTGCCAGCAGCTTCAACCGGGACAGTTCCTACGAGCAGTACTTC	once	TRBJ2-7	TRBD1	TRBV11-2
CTSSQDASGSSYEQYF	TGCACCAGCAGCCAAGACGCTAGCGGGAGCTCCTACGAGCAGTACTTC	NA	TRBJ2-7	NA	TRBV1
CASSQDGAGTDTQYF	TGTGCCAGCAGCCAAGATGGGGCAGGCACAGATACGCAGTATTTT	NA	TRBJ2-3	NA	TRBV4-2